Presented here are 24 T cell receptor beta chains from one specimen sequenced in a study of T cells after yellow fever vaccination. TCRdb recomputed calls from the 5' RACE reads with MiXCR, one row per CDR3 protein. Of approximately 510,000 distinct CDR3 sequences listed, 21% are singletons. Sequences were derived from PBMCs, sampled roughly 23 days after the first yellow fever vaccination. These receptor sequences come from a man younger than 30 who received the YFV17D yellow fever vaccine.

There are a few counts of this clonotype. The V call is TRBV29-1, the J call TRBJ1-1; D is perhaps TRBD1 (5 bases). The V end was cut by 4 bases, the J end by 2 bases, with 14 bases between. This CDR3 is 14 amino acids long. CDR1 is SQVTM, CDR2 ANQGSEA, per germline. CDR3 loop: CSVADLGGNTEAFF. In nucleotides, the CDR3 is TGCAGCGTTGCTGACCTGGGGGGAAACACTGAAGCTTTCTTT.

The chain recombines TRBV7-2 with TRBJ2-7; D not certain. This CDR3 has 11 residues. Germline CDR1 SGHTA, CDR2 FQGNSA. V lost 5 bases and J 7 bases, leaving 9 bases between the germline ends. The CDR3 sequence: CASSTSLEQYF. The CDR3, as DNA: TGTGCCAGCAGCACCTCACTAGAGCAGTACTTC.

This clonotype was seen a few times. V is TRBV6-2 or TRBV6-3 and J is TRBJ2-7, with D perhaps TRBD1 (6 bases). Germline loops: CDR1 MNHEY, CDR2 SVGEGT. V shed 8 bases and J shed 1 base, with 15 bases lying between them. The CDR3 is 14 amino acids. CDR3 nucleotides: TGTGCCAGCTGGAAGGCAGGGGAATCCTACGAGCAGTACTTC. Translating gives CASWKAGESYEQYF.

The chain employs TRBV19 and TRBJ2-1; D may be TRBD2 (6 bases). This CDR3 is 14 amino acids long. Germline V lookup: CDR1 LNHDA, CDR2 SQIVND (reference sequence). The germline V and J ends were trimmed by 3 bases and 4 bases, with 10 bases remaining between them. The CDR3 protein is CASSISLAYNEQFF. CDR3 sequence (DNA): TGTGCCAGTAGTATTTCGCTAGCGTACAATGAGCAGTTCTTC.

This sequence joins TRBV6-4 and TRBJ2-7; D not certain. V was cut by 4 bases and J by 2 bases, with 15 bases left in between. Germline V gene sequence: CDR1 MRHNA, CDR2 SNTAGT. CDR3 length: 15 amino acids. The CDR3 DNA reads as TGTGCCAGCAGTGGTAGGCTACCTGGTACCTACGAGCAGTACTTC. Its protein is CASSGRLPGTYEQYF.

This chain links TRBV3-1 with TRBJ1-6; no reliable D call. The CDR3 covers 16 residues. V lost 1 base to trimming and J lost 8 bases, with 15 bases between them. Germline CDR1 is LGHDT and CDR2 is YNNKEL (reference sequence). CDR3 in DNA: TGTGCCAGCAGCCAAGGGGTAGGCGCGACGGATTCACCCCTCCACTTT. As protein: CASSQGVGATDSPLHF. The full variable domain, its missing parts supplied by reference TRBV3-1 and TRBJ1-6, is DTAVSQTPKYLVTQMGNDKSIKCEQNLGHDTMYWYKQDSKKFLKIMFSYNNKELIINETVPNRFSPKSPDKAHLNLHINSLELGDSAVYFCASSQGVGATDSPLHFGNGTRLTVT.

V usage is TRBV5-1 and J usage is TRBJ2-7; tentatively, D is TRBD2 (6 bases). CDR1 SGHRS and CDR2 YFSETQ come from the germline V gene. This CDR3 has 15 amino acids. The CDR3 DNA follows: TGCGGCAGCAGCTTGGAGGGCAGGGTCGGCTACGAGCAGTACGTC. Amino acids: CGSSLEGRVGYEQYV.

In this sample, this clonotype turned up a few times. This sequence joins TRBV11-1 and TRBJ2-3, with 7 bases matching TRBD2. The CDR3 contains 14 residues. Germline loops: CDR1 SGHAT, CDR2 FQDESV (reference sequence). V shed 4 bases, J shed 7 bases, and the junction held 8 bases outside the gene matches. For the CDR3, the DNA is TGTGCCAGCAGCTACAGCGGGGCGGCAAATACGCAGTATTTT. Translation: CASSYSGAANTQYF.

This clonotype was recorded a few times. The rearrangement links TRBV3-1 to TRBJ2-2; TRBD2 matches at 7 bases. The CDR3 runs 15 residues. The trim removed 5 bases at V and 7 bases at J, leaving 10 bases unmatched. The V gene's germline CDR1 is LGHDT and CDR2 YNNKEL (reference sequence). The CDR3 region has the DNA TGTGCCAGCAGCTACGCGAGCGGGGCGATCGGGGAGCTGTTTTTT. Encoded protein: CASSYASGAIGELFF.

The chain links TRBV4-1 to TRBJ2-3; 8 nucleotides match TRBD2. Per the germline V gene, CDR1 is MGHRA and CDR2 is YSYEKL. The CDR3 extends over 20 amino acids. V shed 6 bases and J 2 bases; nucleotides not matched to a gene: 22. The CDR3 nucleotides are TGCGCCAGCAGGCCAAGATCGCTGCCGGGGGGGCCTTACGACACAGATACGCAGTATTTT. It yields the protein CASRPRSLPGGPYDTDTQYF.

This chain connects TRBV27 to TRBJ2-7; 16 bases are a match to TRBD2. The CDR3 loop spans 15 amino acids. Trimming removed 4 bases from V and 7 bases from J; junction bases left unmatched: 4. CDR1 is MNHEY and CDR2 is SMNVEV in the germline V gene (reference sequence). The CDR3 nucleotides read TGTGCCAGCAGTTCGGGACTAGCGGGGGGGGGAGAGCAGTACTTC. Protein product: CASSSGLAGGGEQYF.

The chain's CDR3 is CASSLQRGGGTDTQYF. The CDR3 region has the DNA TGCGCCAGCAGCTTACAACGGGGGGGCGGCACAGATACGCAGTATTTT. The rearrangement joins TRBV5-1 to TRBJ2-3; 8 bases fit TRBD2. The CDR3 is 16 amino acids. Germline trimming cut 2 bases from V and 1 base from J; bases unmatched to any gene: 6. CDR1 and CDR2 from the germline V gene are SGHRS and YFSETQ.

For the CDR3, the DNA is TGTGCCAGCAGTTACTCGGGCGGGGACCAAGAGACCCAGTACTTC. Protein: CASSYSGGDQETQYF. The chain joins TRBV6-5 to TRBJ2-5; D is perhaps TRBD2 (6 bases). CDR3 length: 15 amino acids. The germline CDR1 and CDR2 sequences are MNHEY and SVGAGI. Trimming cost V 0 bases and J 0 bases, with 8 bases left between them.

This clonotype was observed a few times. The J gene is TRBJ2-1, the V gene TRBV10-1; D remains ambiguous. V gave up 9 bases and J gave up 10 bases, with 16 bases separating them. Germline-derived CDR1 and CDR2 are WNHNN and SYGVQD (reference sequence). The CDR3 length is 12 residues. In nucleotides, the CDR3 is TGCGCCAGGGGAAGTAGAAGTCCGGAGCAGTTCTTC. Translating it yields CARGSRSPEQFF.

The chain has TRBV25-1 and TRBJ2-3, with TRBD2 identical over 9 bases. V was clipped by 1 base and J by 5 bases; unmatched bases: 10. The CDR3 is 17 amino acids. Germline V lookup: CDR1 MGHDK, CDR2 SYGVNS. DNA of the CDR3: TGTGCCAGCAGTGAATTGGGGAGCGGGGGGCAGAGAGATACGCAGTATTTT. It specifies CASSELGSGGQRDTQYF.

This clonotype has more than one count but fewer than ten. CDR3 amino acids: CASRKTGGSYNEQFF. CDR3 DNA: TGTGCCAGCCGGAAGACTGGGGGTTCCTACAATGAGCAGTTCTTC. This chain connects TRBV28 to TRBJ2-1, with D perhaps TRBD1 or TRBD2 (5 bases each). V was cut by 8 bases and J by 1 base, with 15 bases left in between. Germline V lookup: CDR1 MDHEN, CDR2 SYDVKM. This CDR3 spans 15 amino acids.

The V call is TRBV24-1, the J call TRBJ1-2; D is undetermined. Trimming pared 0 bases from V and 0 bases from J, leaving 4 bases between. Germline V gene sequence: CDR1 KGHDR, CDR2 SFDVKD. There are 14 residues in the CDR3. The CDR3 region is CATSDLKANYGYTF. The CDR3, as DNA: TGTGCCACCAGTGATTTGAAGGCTAACTATGGCTACACCTTC.

This clonotype was found a few times. The chain couples TRBV20-1 to TRBJ2-3, with 10 nucleotides matching TRBD2. This CDR3 is 15 amino acids long. V dropped 5 bases and J dropped 1; count of bases not matched to a gene: 6. Germline V gene data show CDR1 as DFQATT and CDR2 as SNEGSKA (reference sequence). This CDR3 is CSAEVLAGGTDTQYF. The CDR3, as DNA: TGCAGTGCTGAGGTCCTAGCGGGGGGCACAGATACGCAGTATTTT.

This clonotype was counted a few times. The rearrangement joins TRBV6-2 or TRBV6-3 to TRBJ1-5; D uncertain. The CDR3 extends over 15 amino acids. V was cut by 0 bases and J by 5 bases, with 11 bases left in between. Per the germline V gene, CDR1 is MNHEY and CDR2 is SVGEGT. The CDR3, as DNA: TGTGCCAGCAGTTACTCGAGCAGGATTGATCAGCCCCAGCATTTT. It is translated as CASSYSSRIDQPQHF.

The table lists this clonotype with a few counts. The chain employs TRBV7-3 and TRBJ2-3, with D perhaps given as TRBD1 or TRBD2 (6 bases each). V was clipped by 2 bases and J by 1 base, with 10 bases between them. There are 15 residues in the CDR3. CDR1 is SGHTA and CDR2 is FQGTGA in the germline V gene. The CDR3 spells CASSLLGGRTDTQYF. The CDR3 DNA is TGTGCCAGCAGCTTATTAGGGGGGCGCACAGATACGCAGTATTTT.

This clonotype appeared a few times. This sequence joins TRBV6-2 or TRBV6-3 and TRBJ2-3, with D perhaps matching TRBD2 (6 bases). This CDR3 is built from 16 residues. V shed 3 bases and J shed 4 bases, with 17 bases lying between them. Germline V gives CDR1 MNHEY, CDR2 SVGEGT. CDR3 region: CASSYRGLAEADTQYF. CDR3 sequence (DNA): TGTGCCAGCAGTTATAGGGGACTGGCGGAGGCAGATACGCAGTATTTT.

The chain employs TRBV7-9 and TRBJ1-1, with unresolved D. This CDR3 is built from 15 residues. Trimming removed 2 bases from V and 6 bases from J, with 16 bases in between. The V gene's germline CDR1 is SEHNR and CDR2 FQNEAQ (reference sequence). The CDR3 DNA is TGTGCCAGCAGCTTATCGCCGGGTTTGGTCCCTGAAGCTTTCTTT. Protein product: CASSLSPGLVPEAFF.

This clonotype was counted only a few times. The J gene is TRBJ1-4, the V gene TRBV11-1, with D unresolved. Germline CDR1 reads SGHAT; CDR2 reads FQDESV (reference sequence). The CDR3 consists of 18 residues. Trimming cost V 2 bases and J 0 bases, with 16 bases left between them. The CDR3 sequence is CASSLKGRQPATNEKLFF. Here the CDR3 DNA reads TGTGCCAGCAGCTTAAAGGGTCGTCAGCCTGCAACTAATGAAAAACTGTTTTTT.

This clonotype was seen only a few times. The chain is built from TRBV18 and TRBJ2-2; possibly TRBD2 for D (5 bases). V was shortened by 4 bases and J by 0 bases, with 12 bases between the two germline ends. Germline assignment: CDR1 KGHSH and CDR2 LQKENI. CDR3 length: 16 residues. As DNA, the CDR3 is TGTGCCAGCTCACAAACTAGACGGACGAACACCGGGGAGCTGTTTTTT. Encoded protein: CASSQTRRTNTGELFF.